This T cell receptor (beta chain) was retrieved from a study of vaccination and CD4 T cells after COVID-19. The Oncomine TCR Beta short-read assay generated sequence data from the DNA of cultured CD4+ T cells. Using the QIAamp micro DNA kit, genomic DNA was extracted from the CD4+ T cells that had been cultured. From the PCR reads, TCRdb called clonotypes with MiXCR, one entry per CDR3 protein. The data show about 18,000 distinct CDR3 sequences, with 53% seen just once and approximately 17% held by the top ten. The treatment is: approximately 11-day PBMC culture with coronavirus spike peptide pools or control peptides (ViraFEST assay). The CDR3 length is 14 residues. Losses at the gene ends were 1 base for V and 5 bases for J; bases not matched to a gene: 1. Germline CDR1 reads DFQATT; CDR2 reads SNEGSKA (reference sequence). This clonotype has more than one count but fewer than ten. The antigen is not known.

The receptor was derived from a human donor who had recovered from COVID-19. This specimen consisted of CD4+ T cells from blood, cultured in vitro, obtained before SARS-CoV-2 vaccination. The chain carries TRBV20-1 and TRBJ1-6, with 8 nucleotides matching TRBD1. CDR3 bases: TGCAGTGCTAGAGGACAGGGGAATAATTCACCCCTCCACTTT. Translating it yields CSARGQGNNSPLHF.